These T cell receptor beta chains were read from a single sample in a study of T cell responses to AZD1222 COVID-19 vaccine. The assay was immunoSEQ multiplex PCR, and TCRdb's table has in-frame clones only and misses some. The data contain about 180,000 clones, around 90% of them seen just once; the ten biggest clones take up 1.9%. The sequencing used peripheral blood, collected 28 days after the second AZD1222 dose. The origin of the receptors is an adult who received the AZD1222 COVID-19 vaccine. The CDR3 runs from the conserved cysteine through the conserved F or W. A D gene is named only where the DNA matches it firmly. Not all rows give a size; the values are once, few, many and, for expanded clones, a class.

>once|-|TRBJ1-5|TRBV7-9
TGTGCCAGCAGTCCAGGGTTATTGAGCAATCAGCCCCAGCATTTT
CASSPGLLSNQPQHF
>-|TRBD1|TRBJ1-1|TRBV19
TGTGCCAGTATCTCGACAGGGAGGAACACTGAAGCTTTCTTT
CASISTGRNTEAFF
>-|-|TRBJ1-1|TRBV11-2
TGTGCCAGCAGGACACAGGGGAACACTGAAGCTTTCTTT
CASRTQGNTEAFF
>-|-|TRBJ1-2|TRBV12-3/TRBV12-4
TGTGCCAGCAGTTTAAGCGAGGGGAATGGCTACACCTTC
CASSLSEGNGYTF
>-|-|TRBJ1-1|TRBV12-3/TRBV12-4
TGTGCCAGCAGTTCGCAAGGGAATAGTGAAGCTTTCTTT
CASSSQGNSEAFF
>-|-|TRBJ1-5|TRBV6-5
TGTGCCAGCAGAATCATAGAGGATAGCAATCAGCCCCAGCATTTT
CASRIIEDSNQPQHF
>-|-|TRBJ1-2|TRBV6-2/TRBV6-3
TGTGCCAGCAGTCCAACAGGGAACTATGGCTACACCTTC
CASSPTGNYGYTF
>-|-|TRBJ2-2|TRBV7-8
TGTGCCAGCAGGGTGGGGTTGAGCGCCGGGGAGCTGTTTTTT
CASRVGLSAGELFF
>-|-|TRBJ1-4|TRBV2
TGTGCCAGCAGTGGACGACTGGCCCCAACTAATGAAAAACTGTTTTTT
CASSGRLAPTNEKLFF
>-|TRBD1|TRBJ2-1|TRBV12-5
TGTGCTAGTGGTGGGACAGGGGGTTACAATGAGCAGTTCTTC
CASGGTGGYNEQFF
>-|-|TRBJ2-7|TRBV18
TGTGCCAGCTCACCTAAGGCTCGGACACCAAACTCCTACGAGCAGTACTTC
CASSPKARTPNSYEQYF
>-|-|TRBJ1-2|TRBV2
TGTGCCAGCAGTTTGGCGGCCTATGGCTACACCTTC
CASSLAAYGYTF
>-|-|TRBJ1-1|TRBV5-4
TGTGCCAGCAGCACTCGAGGGGGGTCGGCTGAAGCTTTCTTT
CASSTRGGSAEAFF
>-|-|TRBJ2-7|TRBV5-5
TGTGCCAGCAGCTGGAGGGGGGCGGGAGTCTCCTACGAGCAGTACTTC
CASSWRGAGVSYEQYF
>-|-|TRBJ2-2|TRBV7-9
TGTGCCAGCAGGGGACGAGACAGGATTACCGGGGAGCTGTTTTTT
CASRGRDRITGELFF
>-|TRBD1|TRBJ1-3|TRBV13
TGTGCCAGCAGCTCGGGACAGGGCCTCTCTGGAAACACCATATATTTT
CASSSGQGLSGNTIYF
>-|TRBD1|TRBJ2-7|TRBV6-5
TGTGCCAGCAGTAACCGACAGGGTAACGAGCAGTACTTC
CASSNRQGNEQYF
>-|-|TRBJ1-2|TRBV27
TGTGCCAGCAGTTTATCTCTCCCCCAGGTCGCTAACTATGGCTACACCTTC
CASSLSLPQVANYGYTF
>-|-|TRBJ2-7|TRBV9
TGTGCCAGCAGCGTAGTATGGTCCGGGGGCGACTGTTCCTACGAGCAGTACTTC
CASSVVWSGGDCSYEQYF
>-|-|TRBJ2-7|TRBV5-5
TGTGCCAGCAGCGCGGGGGCGAGGCAGTACTTC
CASSAGARQYF
>-|-|TRBJ2-1|TRBV6-4
TGTGCCAGCAGTGACCGGGGAGGAACATACAATGAGCAGTTCTTC
CASSDRGGTYNEQFF
>-|-|TRBJ1-1|TRBV12-3/TRBV12-4
TGTGCCAGCAGCAACAGGAGAGAATTTGAAGCTTTCTTT
CASSNRREFEAFF
>-|TRBD2|TRBJ2-2|TRBV5-1
TGCGCCAGCAGCTTGGCTCCGGGGGGACCTAACACCGGGGAGCTGTTTTTT
CASSLAPGGPNTGELFF
>-|-|TRBJ1-1|TRBV3-1/TRBV3-2
TGTGCCAGCAGCTCCCAGGGGATCATGAACACTGAAGCTTTCTTT
CASSSQGIMNTEAFF
>-|TRBD1|TRBJ2-7|TRBV28
TGTGCCAGCAGGCCTCCCGGGACAGGGTCCTACGAGCAGTACTTC
CASRPPGTGSYEQYF
>-|TRBD2|TRBJ2-4|TRBV12-5
TGTGCTAGTGGTTTGGTCAGCGGGGGAAGGGGCAAAAACATTCAGTACTTC
CASGLVSGGRGKNIQYF
>-|-|TRBJ1-6|TRBV6-5
TGTGCCAGCAGTTACTCGTCTGCCGGTTCACCCCTCCACTTT
CASSYSSAGSPLHF
>-|TRBD1|TRBJ2-7|TRBV5-1
TGCGCCAGCAGCCCACAGGGGTTTGGAGGCGAGCAGTACTTC
CASSPQGFGGEQYF
>-|-|TRBJ1-5|TRBV19
TGTGCCAGTAGTGCTGGGCGCCGGAGAGGGGGCAATCAGCCCCAGCATTTT
CASSAGRRRGGNQPQHF
>-|-|TRBJ1-2|TRBV10-1
TGCGCCAGCAGTGAATCCCTAGACGGAATCTATGGCTACACCTTC
CASSESLDGIYGYTF
>once|-|TRBJ1-1|TRBV9
TGTGCCAGCAGCTCTCCCCCGGGGGGAGAAGCTTTCTTT
CASSSPPGGEAFF
>-|-|TRBJ1-6|TRBV6-1
TGTGCCAGCAGTGACGTTGTTGGCAGCTCCTATAATTCACCCCTCCACTTT
CASSDVVGSSYNSPLHF
>-|TRBD1|TRBJ2-2|TRBV4-1
TGCGCCAGCAGCCAAGGGGCGGCCAGGGGGCGCGACGGGGAGCTGTTTTTT
CASSQGAARGRDGELFF
>-|-|TRBJ2-7|TRBV5-1
TGCGCCAGCAGCCGGGGGATTAACTACGAGCAGTACTTC
CASSRGINYEQYF
>-|-|TRBJ1-1|TRBV28
TGTGCCAGCATCTTGGGAGGGATGAACACTGAAGCTTTCTTT
CASILGGMNTEAFF
>-|-|TRBJ2-1|TRBV2
TGTGCCAGTACCCGTGAAGAATCGCGGCAGTTCTTC
CASTREESRQFF
>-|TRBD2|TRBJ2-7|TRBV7-8
TGTGCCAGCAGAGCTCACCGACTAGCGGGAGTATTCGAGCAGTACTTC
CASRAHRLAGVFEQYF
>-|-|TRBJ2-7|TRBV7-6
TGTGCCAGCAGCCCACGGGACACCGCCTACGAGCAGTACTTC
CASSPRDTAYEQYF
>-|-|TRBJ2-5|TRBV5-4
TGTGCCAGCAGCTACGCTGAAGAGACCCAGTACTTC
CASSYAEETQYF
>-|TRBD2|TRBJ2-1|TRBV2
TGTGCCAGCAGTGTACGGGGGGGGTACAATGAGCAGTTCTTC
CASSVRGGYNEQFF
>few|TRBD1|TRBJ1-4|TRBV10-3
TGTGCCATCAGTGCTGACAGGGTTGAAAAACTGTTTTTT
CAISADRVEKLFF
>-|-|TRBJ2-7|TRBV7-2
TGTGCCAGCAGCTTAGTTCGGTCGTCCTACGAGCAGTACTTC
CASSLVRSSYEQYF
>-|TRBD1|TRBJ1-4|TRBV24-1
TGTGCCACCAGTGGGTCAGGGGGCAATGAAAAACTGTTTTTT
CATSGSGGNEKLFF
>-|-|TRBJ1-1|TRBV7-2
TGTGCCAGCAGCTTAAGCAGCCAGGGACAAGCTTTCTTT
CASSLSSQGQAFF
>-|-|TRBJ2-6|TRBV10-3
TGTGCCACTTGTGCCCAGGACTGCCGCTCTGGGGCCAACGTCCTGACTTTC
CATCAQDCRSGANVLTF
>-|-|TRBJ1-1|TRBV7-9
TGTGCCAGCAGCTGGGATAACACTGAAGCTTTCTTT
CASSWDNTEAFF
>once|TRBD1|TRBJ1-6|TRBV5-1
TGCGCCAGCAGCTTAGGACAGGGTAATTCACCCCTCCACTTT
CASSLGQGNSPLHF
>-|-|TRBJ2-6|TRBV7-9
TGTGCCAGCACGGACTCTGGGGCCAACGTCCTGACTTTC
CASTDSGANVLTF
>-|TRBD1|TRBJ2-7|TRBV6-6
TGTGCCAGCAGTTGGACAGGCCGCTCCTACGAGCAGTACTTC
CASSWTGRSYEQYF
>-|TRBD1|TRBJ2-5|TRBV18
TGTGCCAGCTCACCCAAGGGACAGCAAGAGACCCAGTACTTC
CASSPKGQQETQYF
>once|-|TRBJ2-1|TRBV25-1
TGTGCCAGCAGTTCCAGGAACAATGAGCAGTTCTTC
CASSSRNNEQFF